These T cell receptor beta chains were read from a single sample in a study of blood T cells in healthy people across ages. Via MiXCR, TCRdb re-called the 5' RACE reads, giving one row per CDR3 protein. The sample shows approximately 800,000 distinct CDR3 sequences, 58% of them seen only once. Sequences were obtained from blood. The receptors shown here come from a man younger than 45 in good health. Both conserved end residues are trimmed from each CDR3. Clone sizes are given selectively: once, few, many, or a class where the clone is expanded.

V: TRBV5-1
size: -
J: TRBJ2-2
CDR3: ATKYSSGTGELF

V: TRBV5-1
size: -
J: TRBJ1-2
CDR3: ASSLEGEGGYT

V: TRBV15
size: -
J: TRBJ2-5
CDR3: ATSRVRGMETQY

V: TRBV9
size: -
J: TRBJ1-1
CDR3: ASSPRQDHMNTEAF

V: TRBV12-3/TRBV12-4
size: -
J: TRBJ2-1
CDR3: VSGAGINEQF

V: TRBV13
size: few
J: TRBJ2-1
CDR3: ASSSISTSNEQF

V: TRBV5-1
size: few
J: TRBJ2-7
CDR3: ASSSGAGPISYEQY

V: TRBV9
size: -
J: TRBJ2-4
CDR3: ASSVGTAPSKNIQY

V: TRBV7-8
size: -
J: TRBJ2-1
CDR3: ASSLGRDGGYYNEQF

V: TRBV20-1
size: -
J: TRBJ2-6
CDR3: SAATFLVPGLKSGANVLT

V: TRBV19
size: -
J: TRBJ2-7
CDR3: ASSMVSSGSIEQY

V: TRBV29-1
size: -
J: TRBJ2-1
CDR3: SAITAGFLSEQF

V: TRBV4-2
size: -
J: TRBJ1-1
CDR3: ASSQPWGAGNTEAF

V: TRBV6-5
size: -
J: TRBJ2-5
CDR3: ASSYPSRTSGLEETQY

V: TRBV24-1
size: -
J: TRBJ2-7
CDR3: ATSDPTYRKY

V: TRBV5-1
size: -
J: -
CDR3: ASSLAPTYNEQY

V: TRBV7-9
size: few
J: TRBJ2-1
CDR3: ASRTPARASSSYNEQF

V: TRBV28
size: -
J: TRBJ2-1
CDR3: ASTLGGGRYNEQF

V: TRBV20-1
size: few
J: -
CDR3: SAVRNPGPEQY

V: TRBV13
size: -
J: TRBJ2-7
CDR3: ASSFGRGEYEQY

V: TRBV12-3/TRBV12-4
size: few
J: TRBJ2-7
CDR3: ASTLSDGGGYEQY

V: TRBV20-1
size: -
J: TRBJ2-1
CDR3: SARDYPGTRFNEQF

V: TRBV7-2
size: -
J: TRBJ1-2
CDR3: ASSPGTGDYGYT

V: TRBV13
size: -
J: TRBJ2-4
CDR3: ASSTGQRKY

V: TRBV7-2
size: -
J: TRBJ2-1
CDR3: AGSPGRDSCNEQF

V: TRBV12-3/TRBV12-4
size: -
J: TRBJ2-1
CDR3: ASNPTGGLYNEQF

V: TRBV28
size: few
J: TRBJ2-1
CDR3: ASRGQGINEQF

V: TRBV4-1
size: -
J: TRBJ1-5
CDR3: ASSQDSPTHQPQH

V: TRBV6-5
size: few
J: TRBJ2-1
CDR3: ASSYSTLEGQGSNEQF

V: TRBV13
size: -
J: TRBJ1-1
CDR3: ASSISDAGEAF

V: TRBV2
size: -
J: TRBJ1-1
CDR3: ASSSGEDTEAF

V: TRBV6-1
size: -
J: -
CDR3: ASSEVARNYEQY

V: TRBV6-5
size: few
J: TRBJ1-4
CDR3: ASSTSNLILDEKLF

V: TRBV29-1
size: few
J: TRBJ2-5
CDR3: SVKGRFQETQY

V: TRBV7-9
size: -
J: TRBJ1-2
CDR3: ASSLFGETKKGYT

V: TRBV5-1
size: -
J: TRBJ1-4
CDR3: ASSLSTGSEKLF

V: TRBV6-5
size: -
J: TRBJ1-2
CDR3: ASSYAQGALLGYT

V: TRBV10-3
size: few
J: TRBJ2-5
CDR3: AISDIQGARETQY

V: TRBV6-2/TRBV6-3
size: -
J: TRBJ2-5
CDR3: ASSSPLFGKETQY

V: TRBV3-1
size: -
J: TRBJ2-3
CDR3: ASWKGGTTDTQY

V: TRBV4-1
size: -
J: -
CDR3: ASSQVGPMGETQY

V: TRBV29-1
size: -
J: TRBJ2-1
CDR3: SALDRVGEQF

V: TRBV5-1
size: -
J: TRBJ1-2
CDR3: ASSAQGEFNYGYT

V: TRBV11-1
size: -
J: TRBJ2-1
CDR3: ASSPEVMNEQF

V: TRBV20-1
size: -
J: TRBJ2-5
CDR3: SAVRPGTMLLETQY